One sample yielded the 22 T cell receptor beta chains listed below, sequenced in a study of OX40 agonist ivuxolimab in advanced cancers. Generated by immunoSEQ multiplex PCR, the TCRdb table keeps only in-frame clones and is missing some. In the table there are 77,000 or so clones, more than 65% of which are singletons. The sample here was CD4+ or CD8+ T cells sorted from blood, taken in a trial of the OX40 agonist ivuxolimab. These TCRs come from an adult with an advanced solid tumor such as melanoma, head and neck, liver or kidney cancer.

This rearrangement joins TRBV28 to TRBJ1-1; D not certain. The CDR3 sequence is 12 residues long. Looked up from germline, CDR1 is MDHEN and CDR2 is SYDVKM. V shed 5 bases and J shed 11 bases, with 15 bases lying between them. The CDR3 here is CASSKGPYGAFF. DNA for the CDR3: TGTGCCAGCAGTAAGGGCCCGTACGGGGCTTTCTTT.

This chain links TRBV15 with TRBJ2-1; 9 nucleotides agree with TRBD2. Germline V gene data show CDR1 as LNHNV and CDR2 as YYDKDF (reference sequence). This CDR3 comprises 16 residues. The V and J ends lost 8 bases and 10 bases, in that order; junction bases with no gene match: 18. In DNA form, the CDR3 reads TGTGCCACCCTAGACCTAAGCGGGGGGATGAGTGGGGAGCAGTTCTTC. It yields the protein CATLDLSGGMSGEQFF.

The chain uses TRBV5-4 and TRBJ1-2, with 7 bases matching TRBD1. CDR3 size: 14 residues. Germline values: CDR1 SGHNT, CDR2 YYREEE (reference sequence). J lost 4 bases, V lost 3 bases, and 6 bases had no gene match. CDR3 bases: TGTGCCAGCAGCTCGTCCGGGACAGCCTATGGCTACACCTTC. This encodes CASSSSGTAYGYTF.

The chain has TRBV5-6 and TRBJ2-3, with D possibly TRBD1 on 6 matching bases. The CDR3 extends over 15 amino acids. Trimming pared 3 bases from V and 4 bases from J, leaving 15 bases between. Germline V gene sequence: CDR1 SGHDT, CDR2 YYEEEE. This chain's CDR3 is CASSSGQAHPDTQYF. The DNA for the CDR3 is TGTGCCAGCAGCTCGGGACAAGCCCATCCAGATACGCAGTATTTT.

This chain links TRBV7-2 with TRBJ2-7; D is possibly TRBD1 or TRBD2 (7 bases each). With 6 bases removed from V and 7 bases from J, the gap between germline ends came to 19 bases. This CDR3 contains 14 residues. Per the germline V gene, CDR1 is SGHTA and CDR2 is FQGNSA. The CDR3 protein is CASSRGRGSAEQYF. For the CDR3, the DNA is TGTGCCAGCAGTAGGGGGCGGGGGTCAGCTGAGCAGTACTTC.

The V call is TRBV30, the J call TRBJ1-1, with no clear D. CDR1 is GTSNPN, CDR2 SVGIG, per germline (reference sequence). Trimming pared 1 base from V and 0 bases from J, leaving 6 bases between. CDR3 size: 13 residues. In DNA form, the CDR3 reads TGTGCCTGGAGTGACAACATGAACACTGAAGCTTTCTTT. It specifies CAWSDNMNTEAFF. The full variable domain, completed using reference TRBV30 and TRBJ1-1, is SQTIHQWPATLVQPVGSPLSLECTVEGTSNPNLYWYRQAAGRGLQLLFYSVGIGQISSEVPQNLSASRPQDRQFILSSKKLLLSDSGFYLCAWSDNMNTEAFFGQGTRLTVV.

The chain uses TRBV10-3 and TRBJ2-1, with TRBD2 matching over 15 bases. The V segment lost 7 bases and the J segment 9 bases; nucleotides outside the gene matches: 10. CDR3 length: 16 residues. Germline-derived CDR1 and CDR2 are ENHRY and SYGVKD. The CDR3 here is CAITRGLAGGEGEQFF. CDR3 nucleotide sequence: TGTGCCATCACGAGGGGACTAGCGGGAGGCGAGGGTGAGCAGTTCTTC.

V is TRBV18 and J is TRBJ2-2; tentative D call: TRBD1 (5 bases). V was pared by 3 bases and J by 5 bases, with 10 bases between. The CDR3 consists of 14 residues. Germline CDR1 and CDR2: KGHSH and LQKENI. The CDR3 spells CASSPNRQTGELFF. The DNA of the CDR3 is TGTGCCAGCTCACCGAACCGACAGACCGGGGAGCTGTTTTTT.

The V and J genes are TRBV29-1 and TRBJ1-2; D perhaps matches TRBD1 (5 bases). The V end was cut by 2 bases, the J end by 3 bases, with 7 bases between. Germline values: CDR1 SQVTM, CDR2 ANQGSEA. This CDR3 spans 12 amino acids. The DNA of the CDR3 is TGCAGCGTTGAAAGGGGTGACTATGGCTACACCTTC. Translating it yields CSVERGDYGYTF. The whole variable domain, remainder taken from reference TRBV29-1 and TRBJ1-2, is SAVISQKPSRDICQRGTSLTIQCQVDSQVTMMFWYRQQPGQSLTLIATANQGSEATYESGFVIDKFPISRPNLTFSTLTVSNMSPEDSSIYLCSVERGDYGYTFGSGTRLTVV.

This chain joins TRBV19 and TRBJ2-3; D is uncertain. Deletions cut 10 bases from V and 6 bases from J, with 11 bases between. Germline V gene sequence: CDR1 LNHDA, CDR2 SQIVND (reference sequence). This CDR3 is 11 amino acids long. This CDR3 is CATLYADTQYF. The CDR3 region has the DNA TGTGCCACCCTTTACGCGGATACGCAGTATTTT.

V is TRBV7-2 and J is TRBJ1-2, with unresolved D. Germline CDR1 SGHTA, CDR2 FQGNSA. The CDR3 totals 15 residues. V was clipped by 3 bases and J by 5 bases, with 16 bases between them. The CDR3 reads CASSFGQHIPYGYTF. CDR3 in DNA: TGTGCCAGCAGCTTCGGTCAGCATATTCCTTATGGCTACACCTTC.

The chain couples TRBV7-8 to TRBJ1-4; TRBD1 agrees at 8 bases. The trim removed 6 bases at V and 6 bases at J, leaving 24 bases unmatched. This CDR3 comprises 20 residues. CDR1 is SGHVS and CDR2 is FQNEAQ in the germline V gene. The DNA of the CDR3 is TGTGCCAGCAGACCGGGGGGAGCAGGGGGCGTTAATGGACGGGATGAAAAACTGTTTTTT. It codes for CASRPGGAGGVNGRDEKLFF.

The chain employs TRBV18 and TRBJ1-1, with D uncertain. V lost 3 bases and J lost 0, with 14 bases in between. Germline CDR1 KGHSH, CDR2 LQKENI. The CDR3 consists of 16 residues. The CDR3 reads CASSPRVNGLNTEAFF. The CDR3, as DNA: TGTGCCAGCTCACCCCGGGTGAACGGACTGAACACTGAAGCTTTCTTT.

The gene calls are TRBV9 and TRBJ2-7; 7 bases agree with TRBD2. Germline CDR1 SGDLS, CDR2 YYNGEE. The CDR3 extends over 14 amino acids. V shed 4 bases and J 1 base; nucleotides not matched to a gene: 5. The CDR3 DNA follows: TGTGCCAGCAGCCTGGGGGGGTCGTCCTACGAGCAGTACTTC. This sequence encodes CASSLGGSSYEQYF.

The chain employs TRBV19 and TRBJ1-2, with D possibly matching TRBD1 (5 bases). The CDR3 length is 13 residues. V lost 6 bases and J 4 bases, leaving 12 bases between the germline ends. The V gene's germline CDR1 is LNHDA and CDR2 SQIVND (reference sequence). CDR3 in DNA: TGTGCCAGTAGATCGCCAGGGACCTATGGCTACACCTTC. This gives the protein CASRSPGTYGYTF.

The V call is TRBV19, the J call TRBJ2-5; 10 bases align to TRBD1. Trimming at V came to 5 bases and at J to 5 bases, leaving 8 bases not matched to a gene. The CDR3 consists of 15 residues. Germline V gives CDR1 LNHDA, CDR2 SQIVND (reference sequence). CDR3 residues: CASSRGGQGRETQYF. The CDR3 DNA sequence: TGTGCCAGTAGTCGTGGGGGACAGGGGAGGGAGACCCAGTACTTC. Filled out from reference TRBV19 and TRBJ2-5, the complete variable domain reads DGGITQSPKYLFRKEGQNVTLSCEQNLNHDAMYWYRQDPGQGLRLIYYSQIVNDFQKGDIAEGYSVSREKKESFPLTVTSAQKNPTAFYLCASSRGGQGRETQYFGPGTRLLVL.

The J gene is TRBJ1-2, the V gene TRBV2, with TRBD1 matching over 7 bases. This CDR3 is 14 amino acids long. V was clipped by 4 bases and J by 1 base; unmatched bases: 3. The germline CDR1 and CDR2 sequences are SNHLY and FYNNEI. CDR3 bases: TGTGCCAGCAGTGCCCAGGGGGTTAACTATGGCTACACCTTC. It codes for CASSAQGVNYGYTF.

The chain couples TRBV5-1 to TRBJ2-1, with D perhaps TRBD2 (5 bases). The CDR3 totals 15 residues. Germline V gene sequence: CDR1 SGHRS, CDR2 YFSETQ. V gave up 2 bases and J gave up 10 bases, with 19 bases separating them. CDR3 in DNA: TGCGCCAGCAGCTTAGCCAGCGGTACCCTCGGAGAGCAGTTCTTC. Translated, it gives CASSLASGTLGEQFF.

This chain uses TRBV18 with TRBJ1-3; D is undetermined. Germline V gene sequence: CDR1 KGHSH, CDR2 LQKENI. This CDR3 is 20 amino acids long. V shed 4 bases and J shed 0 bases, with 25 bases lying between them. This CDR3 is CASSQNQVSPISYSGNTIYF. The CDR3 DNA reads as TGTGCCAGCTCACAGAATCAGGTTTCTCCTATCTCATACTCTGGAAACACCATATATTTT.

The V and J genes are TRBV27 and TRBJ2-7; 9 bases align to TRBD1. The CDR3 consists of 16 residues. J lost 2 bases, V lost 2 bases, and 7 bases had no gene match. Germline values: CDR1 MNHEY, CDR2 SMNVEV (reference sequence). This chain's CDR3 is CASSLRDRAYPYEQYF. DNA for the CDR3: TGTGCCAGCAGTTTACGGGACAGGGCTTACCCCTACGAGCAGTACTTC.

The CDR3 region is CAWIHSGNTDTQYF. The CDR3 coding sequence is TGTGCCTGGATTCATAGCGGAAACACAGATACGCAGTATTTT. The chain joins TRBV30 to TRBJ2-3, with a possible D match to TRBD2 (6 bases). Germline-derived CDR1 and CDR2 are GTSNPN and SVGIG (reference sequence). The CDR3 contains 14 residues. Trimming left V 4 bases short and J 2 bases short, with 13 bases between. The full variable domain, with the rest looked up from reference TRBV30 and TRBJ2-3, is SQTIHQWPATLVQPVGSPLSLECTVEGTSNPNLYWYRQAAGRGLQLLFYSVGIGQISSEVPQNLSASRPQDRQFILSSKKLLLSDSGFYLCAWIHSGNTDTQYFGPGTRLTVL.

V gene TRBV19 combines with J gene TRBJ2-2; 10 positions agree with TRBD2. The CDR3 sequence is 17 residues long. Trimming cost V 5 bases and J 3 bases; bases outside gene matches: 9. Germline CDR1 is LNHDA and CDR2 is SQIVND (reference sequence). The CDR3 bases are TGTGCCAGTAGTCCCACCAGGACTAGCGGTGACACCGGGGAGCTGTTTTTT. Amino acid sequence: CASSPTRTSGDTGELFF.